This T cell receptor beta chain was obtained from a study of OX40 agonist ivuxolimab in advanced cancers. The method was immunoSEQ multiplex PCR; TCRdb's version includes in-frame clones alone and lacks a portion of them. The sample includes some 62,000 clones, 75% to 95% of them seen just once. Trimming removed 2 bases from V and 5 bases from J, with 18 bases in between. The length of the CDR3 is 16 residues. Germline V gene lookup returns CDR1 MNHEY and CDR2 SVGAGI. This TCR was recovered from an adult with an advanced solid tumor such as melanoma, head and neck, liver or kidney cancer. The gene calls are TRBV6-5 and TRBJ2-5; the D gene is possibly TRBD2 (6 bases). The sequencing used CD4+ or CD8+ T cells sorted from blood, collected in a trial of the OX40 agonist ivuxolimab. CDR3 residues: CASSYAGDSRGETQYF. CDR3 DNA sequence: TGTGCCAGCAGTTACGCTGGGGACTCTAGAGGGGAGACCCAGTACTTC.